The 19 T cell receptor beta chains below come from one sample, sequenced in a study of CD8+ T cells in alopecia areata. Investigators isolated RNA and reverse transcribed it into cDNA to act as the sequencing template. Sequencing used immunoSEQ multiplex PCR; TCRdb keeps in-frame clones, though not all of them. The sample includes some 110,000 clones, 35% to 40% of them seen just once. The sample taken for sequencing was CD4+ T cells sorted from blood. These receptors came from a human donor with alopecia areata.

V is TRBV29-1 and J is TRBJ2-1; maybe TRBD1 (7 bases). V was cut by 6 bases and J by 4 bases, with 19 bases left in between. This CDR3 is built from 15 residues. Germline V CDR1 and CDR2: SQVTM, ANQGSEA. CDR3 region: CSVGTAGQMYNEQFF. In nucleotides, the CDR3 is TGCAGCGTCGGTACCGCGGGACAGATGTACAATGAGCAGTTCTTC.

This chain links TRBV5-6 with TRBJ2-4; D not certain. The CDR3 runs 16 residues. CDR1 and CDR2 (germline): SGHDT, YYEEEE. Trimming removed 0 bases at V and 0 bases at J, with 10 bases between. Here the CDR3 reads CASSLDPYPAKNIQYF. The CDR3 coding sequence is TGTGCCAGCAGCTTGGACCCGTACCCAGCCAAAAACATTCAGTACTTC.

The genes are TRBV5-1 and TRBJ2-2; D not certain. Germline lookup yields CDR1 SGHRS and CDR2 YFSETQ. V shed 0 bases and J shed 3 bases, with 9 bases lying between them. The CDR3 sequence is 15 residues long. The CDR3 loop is CASSLGVRYTGELFF. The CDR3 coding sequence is TGCGCCAGCAGCTTGGGTGTGAGGTACACCGGGGAGCTGTTTTTT.

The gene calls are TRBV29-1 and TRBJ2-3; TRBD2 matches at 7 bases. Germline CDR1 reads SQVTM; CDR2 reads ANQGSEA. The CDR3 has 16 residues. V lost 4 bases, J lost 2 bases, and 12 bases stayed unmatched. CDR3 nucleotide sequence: TGCAGCGTTGCAGGTCGAACTAGCGCGATCACAGATACGCAGTATTTT. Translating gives CSVAGRTSAITDTQYF.

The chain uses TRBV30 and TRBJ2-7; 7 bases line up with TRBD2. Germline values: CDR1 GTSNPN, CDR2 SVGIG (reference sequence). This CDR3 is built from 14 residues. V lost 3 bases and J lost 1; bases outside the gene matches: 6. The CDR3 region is CAWRIRGGSYEQYF. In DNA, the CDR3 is TGTGCCTGGAGGATCCGCGGGGGATCCTACGAGCAGTACTTC.

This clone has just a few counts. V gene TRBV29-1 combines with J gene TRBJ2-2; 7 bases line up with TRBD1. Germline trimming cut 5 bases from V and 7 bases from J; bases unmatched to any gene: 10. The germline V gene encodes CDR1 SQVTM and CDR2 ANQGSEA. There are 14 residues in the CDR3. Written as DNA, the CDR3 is TGCAGCGTTCCGGAACAGGGGTCGGGCGGGGAGCTGTTTTTT. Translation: CSVPEQGSGGELFF.

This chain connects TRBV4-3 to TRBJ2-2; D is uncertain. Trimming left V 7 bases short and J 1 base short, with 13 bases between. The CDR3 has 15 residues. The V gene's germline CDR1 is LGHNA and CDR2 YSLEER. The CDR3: CASKVQAQNTGELFF. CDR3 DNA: TGCGCCAGCAAGGTCCAAGCTCAGAACACCGGGGAGCTGTTTTTT.

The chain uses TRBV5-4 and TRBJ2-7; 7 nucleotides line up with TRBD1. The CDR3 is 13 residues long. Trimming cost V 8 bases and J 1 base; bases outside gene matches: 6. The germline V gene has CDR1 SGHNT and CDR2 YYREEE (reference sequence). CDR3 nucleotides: TGTGCCAGTGGATGGACAGGTTCCTACGAGCAGTACTTC. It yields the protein CASGWTGSYEQYF.

The CDR3 reads CASSQGRTDTQYF. CDR3 DNA sequence: TGCGCCAGCAGCCAAGGTCGCACAGATACGCAGTATTTT. The J gene is TRBJ2-3, the V gene TRBV4-3; D gene uncertain. CDR1 and CDR2 from the germline V gene are LGHNA and YSLEER. This CDR3 is 13 amino acids long. The ends were cut back, 1 base at V and 1 base at J, with 3 bases in the middle.

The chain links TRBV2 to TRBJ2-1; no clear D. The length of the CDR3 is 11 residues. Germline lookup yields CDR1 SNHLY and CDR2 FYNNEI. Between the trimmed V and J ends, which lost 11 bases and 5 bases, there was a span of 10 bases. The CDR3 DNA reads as TGTGCCGGTGGTGTCGACAATGAGCAGTTCTTC. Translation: CAGGVDNEQFF.

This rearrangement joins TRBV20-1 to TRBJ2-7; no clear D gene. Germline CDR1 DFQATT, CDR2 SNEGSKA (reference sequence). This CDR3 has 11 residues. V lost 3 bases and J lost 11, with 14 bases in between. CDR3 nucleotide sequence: TGCAGTGCTAGTGTGTCCAGAGACAAGTACTTC. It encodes CSASVSRDKYF.

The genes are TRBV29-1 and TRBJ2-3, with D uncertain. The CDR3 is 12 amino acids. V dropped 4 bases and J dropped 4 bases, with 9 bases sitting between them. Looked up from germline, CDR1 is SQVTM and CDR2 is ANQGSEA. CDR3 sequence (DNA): TGCAGCGTTGTAGTGGGTGCAGATACGCAGTATTTT. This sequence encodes CSVVVGADTQYF.

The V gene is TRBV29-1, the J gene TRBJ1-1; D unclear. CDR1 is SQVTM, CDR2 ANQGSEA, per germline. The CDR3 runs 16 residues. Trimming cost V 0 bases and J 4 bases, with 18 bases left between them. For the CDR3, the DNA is TGCAGCGTTGAAGATCTAACCTTCGGGAGGGTCACTGAAGCTTTCTTT. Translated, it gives CSVEDLTFGRVTEAFF.

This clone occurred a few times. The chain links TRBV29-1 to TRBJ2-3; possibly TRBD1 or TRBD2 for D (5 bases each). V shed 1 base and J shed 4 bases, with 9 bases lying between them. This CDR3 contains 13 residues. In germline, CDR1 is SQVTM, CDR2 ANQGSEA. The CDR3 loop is CSVEARGADTQYF. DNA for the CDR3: TGCAGCGTTGAAGCCCGGGGCGCAGATACGCAGTATTTT.

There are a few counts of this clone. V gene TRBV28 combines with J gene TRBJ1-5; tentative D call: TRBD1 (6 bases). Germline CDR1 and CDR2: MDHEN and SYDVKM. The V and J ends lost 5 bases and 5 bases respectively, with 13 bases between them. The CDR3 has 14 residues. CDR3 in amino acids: CASSLDRIHQPQHF. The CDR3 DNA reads TGTGCCAGCAGTCTGGACAGAATCCATCAGCCCCAGCATTTT.

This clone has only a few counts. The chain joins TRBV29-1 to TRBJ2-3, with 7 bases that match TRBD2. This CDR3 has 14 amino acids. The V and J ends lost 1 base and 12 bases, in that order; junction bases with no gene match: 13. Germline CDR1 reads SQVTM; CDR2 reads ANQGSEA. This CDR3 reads CSVEGNVRGGDQYF. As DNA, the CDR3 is TGCAGCGTTGAAGGGAACGTTCGCGGGGGAGATCAGTATTTT.

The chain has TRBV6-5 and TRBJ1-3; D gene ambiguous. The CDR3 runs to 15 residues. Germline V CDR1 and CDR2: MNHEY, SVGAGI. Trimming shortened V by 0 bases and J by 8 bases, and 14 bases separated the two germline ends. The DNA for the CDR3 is TGTGCCAGCAGTTACTCGAGGGTTCAGGTGGACACCATATATTTT. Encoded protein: CASSYSRVQVDTIYF.

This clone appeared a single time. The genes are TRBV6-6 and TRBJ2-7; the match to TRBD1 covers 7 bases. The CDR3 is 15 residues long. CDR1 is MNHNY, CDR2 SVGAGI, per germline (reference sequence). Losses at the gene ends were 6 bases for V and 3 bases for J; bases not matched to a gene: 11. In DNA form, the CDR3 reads TGTGCCAGCAGCCACAGGGGTGGATTGAGCTACGAGCAGTACTTC. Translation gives CASSHRGGLSYEQYF.

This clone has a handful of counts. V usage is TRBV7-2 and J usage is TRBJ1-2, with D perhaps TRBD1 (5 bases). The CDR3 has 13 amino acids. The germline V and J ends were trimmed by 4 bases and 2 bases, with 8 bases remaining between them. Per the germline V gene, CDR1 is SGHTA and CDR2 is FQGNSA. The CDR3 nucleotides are TGTGCCAGCAGCTATGGGGGAAACTATGGCTACACCTTC. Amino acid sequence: CASSYGGNYGYTF.